The TCR beta chain under discussion was sequenced for a study of T-cell reconstitution after alpha-beta-depleted transplantation in children (dated by TCRdb to between 2015 and 2016). Study-wide context: The study quantitatively tracked T-cell immune reconstitution after TCRalphabeta/CD19-depleted allogeneic hematopoietic cell transplantation in children using TCR repertoire profiling.

Libraries were built with PCR. Sequencing was carried out with an Illumina HiSeq 2500. TCR library preparation used molecular barcoding, with unique molecular identifiers applied to normalize quantification of the TCRbeta repertoire. The raw public reads went through TCRdb reprocessing: fastp at Q25, MiXCR clone calling, in-frame beta chains kept. Each entry merges the rows of one CDR3 protein and shows their most common DNA and genes. Here the sample has 90,000 to 130,000 distinct CDR3 sequences; roughly 6.1% occur a single time. Approximately 25% of the sample goes to the ten largest clones. This clonotype has at least ten counts. What this receptor recognizes is not known. No clone much larger than this one lies a single base away; base qualities are absent. What the treatment or condition label conveys for this sample: allogeneic hematopoietic cell transplantation with graft depleted of TCRalphabeta T cells and CD19 B cells. The children who served as transplant recipients had been given grafts of TCRalphabeta/CD19-depleted allogeneic hematopoietic cells.

V trim: 6 bases; J trim: 8 bases; unmatched bases: 11. CDR1 SQVTM and CDR2 ANQGSEA were looked up in the germline V gene. Its CDR3 holds 13 amino acids, cysteine through phenylalanine. Left in the record is the CDR3 DNA by itself, 39 bases read in frame from the first base. Broader findings and caveats from the paper: Over subsequent months, a decline in hyperexpanded clone frequencies was noted, and after one year, T-cell counts and TCRbeta diversity were mostly ascribed to newly produced T cells. In some patients, the high TCRbeta diversity seen at day 60 was put down to recipient T cells and intrathymic progenitors that had survived conditioning. About two months after transplant, the apparently early recovery of alphabetaT-cell counts reportedly depended on just several hundred clones that had expanded rapidly and came from non-depleted graft cells.

The receptor chain draws on TRBV29-1 and TRBJ1-2; TRBD1 aligns with 8 central bases. This clonotype was obtained from a male patient aged 2-15 years who had a stem cell transplant for acute lymphoblastic leukemia, so the T cells may come from the graft donor. The sample was PBMCs, mostly from graft donor cells, taken 360 days after TCRalphabeta/CD19-depleted stem cell transplant. The DNA is TGCAGCGTCCTACAGACAGGGGCAAGGGGCTACACCTTC. Its protein product is CSVLQTGARGYTF. The CDR3, completed at both ends by the reference TRBV29-1 and TRBJ1-2 genes, gives the full variable domain SAVISQKPSRDICQRGTSLTIQCQVDSQVTMMFWYRQQPGQSLTLIATANQGSEATYESGFVIDKFPISRPNLTFSTLTVSNMSPEDSSIYLCSVLQTGARGYTFGSGTRLTVV.